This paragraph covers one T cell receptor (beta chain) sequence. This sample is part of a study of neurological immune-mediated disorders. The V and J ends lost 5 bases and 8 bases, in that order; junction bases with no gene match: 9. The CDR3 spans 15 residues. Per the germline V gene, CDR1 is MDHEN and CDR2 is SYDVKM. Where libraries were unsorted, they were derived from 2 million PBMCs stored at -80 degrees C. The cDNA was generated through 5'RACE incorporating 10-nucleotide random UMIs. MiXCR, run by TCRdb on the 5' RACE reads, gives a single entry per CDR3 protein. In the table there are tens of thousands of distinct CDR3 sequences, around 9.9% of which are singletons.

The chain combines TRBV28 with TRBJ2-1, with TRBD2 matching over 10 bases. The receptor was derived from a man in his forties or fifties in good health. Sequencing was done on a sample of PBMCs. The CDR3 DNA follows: TGTGCCAGCAGTCCCAGCGGGAGGGCCGGAGATGAGCAGTTCTTC. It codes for CASSPSGRAGDEQFF.